This T cell receptor beta chain was sequenced for a study of control samples from healthy donors and cancer patients. The length of the CDR3 is 17 residues. The germline CDR1 and CDR2 sequences are MNHNS and SASEGT. V shed 2 bases, J shed 10 bases, and the junction held 16 bases outside the gene matches. This clone was observed once. Profiling relied on immunoSEQ multiplex PCR, and the TCRdb table lists in-frame clones only, not all of them. The sample consists of over 80,000 clones, roughly 86% of them appearing once. Sequences were obtained from blood. The sequence came from a man aged 55-75 years in good health. This chain joins TRBV6-1 and TRBJ2-5; 10 bases line up with TRBD2. The CDR3 here is CASSEWWTSGVSEGQYF. CDR3 bases: TGTGCCAGCAGTGAATGGTGGACTAGCGGAGTTTCTGAAGGCCAGTACTTC.